This TCR beta chain was profiled in a study of blood T cells in healthy people across ages. Study-level points and caveats: The donors' CMV status was not determined, possibly confounding changes in expanded clonotypes. A roughly linear fall in TCR beta diversity per million T cells was seen with increasing age.

The CDR3 covers 13 residues. Between the trimmed V and J ends, which lost 1 base and 7 bases, there was a span of 7 bases. The V gene's germline CDR1 is LGHNA and CDR2 YNFKEQ. With respect to this clonotype: Its matching antigen is unknown.

With a J-beta primer mix and a sample-barcoded 5' primer, a second PCR ran about 7 to 12 cycles. Via MiXCR, TCRdb re-called the 5' RACE reads, giving one row per CDR3 protein. The sample contains about 780,000 distinct CDR3 sequences, under 30% of which appear only once. Per sample, a minimum of 6 million PBMCs were isolated. These same data were also listed under a study on T cells of mothers and their children.

The source is a boy aged 5 to 17 in good health. The specimen was blood. The chain uses TRBV4-2 and TRBJ1-4; D gene uncertain. CDR3 in amino acids: CASSQVDREKLFF. In DNA form, the CDR3 reads TGTGCCAGCAGCCAAGTAGACCGTGAAAAACTGTTTTTT.